The 23 T cell receptor beta chains in this list originate from one sample, sequenced in a study of cytomegalovirus exposure and HLA in healthy donors. This PCR relied on a set of 60 Vbeta primers and 13 Jbeta primers. Clones were read by immunoSEQ multiplex PCR, and TCRdb kept only the in-frame ones, dropping some. The table has 150,000 to 200,000 clones, about 78% seen once; the top ten hold around 6%. Specimen: PBMCs. The receptors were sampled from a man aged 35-49 years in good health and CMV-seronegative.

The chain uses TRBV19 and TRBJ2-3; no reliable D call. Between the trimmed V and J ends, which lost 3 bases and 1 base, there was a span of 17 bases. The CDR3 runs 17 residues. The germline CDR1 and CDR2 sequences are LNHDA and SQIVND (reference sequence). DNA of the CDR3: TGTGCCAGTAGTATTTCCGGGTCCGGTCTCGGCACAGATACGCAGTATTTT. Translating gives CASSISGSGLGTDTQYF.

This chain uses TRBV4-3 with TRBJ2-1; 7 nucleotides align to TRBD1. Unmatched junction bases numbered 13, after V lost 0 bases and J lost 5 bases. The CDR3 has 18 residues. Germline loops: CDR1 LGHNA, CDR2 YSLEER. In nucleotides, the CDR3 is TGCGCCAGCAGCCAAGAGGGGGCAGGGGGTCGCGTTAACAATGAGCAGTTCTTC. Encoded protein: CASSQEGAGGRVNNEQFF.

This clone is a singleton in its sample. The chain carries TRBV4-2 and TRBJ2-3, with 9 bases fitting TRBD2. The trim removed 2 bases at V and 0 bases at J, leaving 6 bases unmatched. The germline CDR1 and CDR2 sequences are LGHNA and YNFKEQ. The CDR3 is made up of 17 amino acids. This chain's CDR3 is CASSQPIAGDSTDTQYF. The CDR3 region has the DNA TGTGCCAGCAGCCAACCTATAGCGGGAGACAGCACAGATACGCAGTATTTT.

The chain employs TRBV4-3 and TRBJ2-3; tentatively, D is TRBD2 (6 bases). Germline CDR1 is LGHNA and CDR2 is YSLEER. Deletions cut 1 base from V and 2 bases from J, with 16 bases between. This CDR3 comprises 17 residues. CDR3: CASSQGGPSGPTDTQYF. Here the CDR3 DNA reads TGCGCCAGCAGCCAAGGAGGGCCCAGCGGGCCCACAGATACGCAGTATTTT.

This chain joins TRBV19 and TRBJ2-7, with D possibly matching TRBD1 (5 bases). The germline V gene has CDR1 LNHDA and CDR2 SQIVND (reference sequence). The CDR3 covers 13 residues. V dropped 1 base and J dropped 4 bases, with 8 bases sitting between them. The CDR3 sequence is CASSIGRGYEQYF. As DNA, the CDR3 is TGTGCCAGTAGTATAGGAAGGGGTTACGAGCAGTACTTC. The full variable domain, in which reference TRBV19 and TRBJ2-7 provide the parts outside the CDR3, is DGGITQSPKYLFRKEGQNVTLSCEQNLNHDAMYWYRQDPGQGLRLIYYSQIVNDFQKGDIAEGYSVSREKKESFPLTVTSAQKNPTAFYLCASSIGRGYEQYFGPGTRLTVT.

This clone was seen once. The sample carries other DNA sequences with the same CDR3. The chain combines TRBV20-1 with TRBJ2-7, with D possibly matching TRBD1 (6 bases). The V end lost 3 bases, the J end lost 3 bases, and 6 bases lay between the germline ends. The CDR3 is 11 amino acids. Germline CDR1 is DFQATT and CDR2 is SNEGSKA (reference sequence). CDR3 region: CSARDSYEQYF. DNA for the CDR3: TGCAGTGCTAGGGACAGCTACGAGCAGTACTTC.

The chain links TRBV19 to TRBJ1-6, with TRBD1 as a possible D gene (6 bases). Germline-derived CDR1 and CDR2 are LNHDA and SQIVND (reference sequence). This CDR3 has 18 amino acids. With 1 base removed from V and 7 bases from J, the gap between germline ends came to 20 bases. This CDR3 is CASSIGRGRTLRNSPLHF. As DNA, the CDR3 is TGTGCCAGTAGTATAGGGCGGGGGCGGACCCTGAGGAATTCACCCCTCCACTTT.

In this sample, this clone turned up a few times. V gene TRBV19 combines with J gene TRBJ1-1; perhaps TRBD1 as D (5 bases). Trimming stripped 3 bases from V and 3 bases from J, with 14 bases between. From germline, CDR1 is LNHDA and CDR2 SQIVND (reference sequence). This CDR3 has 15 residues. The CDR3 nucleotides are TGTGCCAGTAGTATTCAGAGTAGACAGTACACTGAAGCTTTCTTT. Translating it yields CASSIQSRQYTEAFF.

This chain links TRBV10-2 with TRBJ2-1; D is undetermined. This CDR3 comprises 17 residues. Germline V gene data show CDR1 as WSHSY and CDR2 as SAAADI. V was cut by 0 bases and J by 1 base, with 13 bases left in between. The CDR3 nucleotides read TGCGCCAGCAGTGAGTCGTTGGTAGCCGTTTCCTACAATGAGCAGTTCTTC. Residues: CASSESLVAVSYNEQFF.

The V call is TRBV10-2, the J call TRBJ1-4, with a weak D call TRBD1 (6 bases). The CDR3 runs 14 residues. V lost 6 bases, J lost 0 bases, and 8 bases lay in between. Germline V gene lookup returns CDR1 WSHSY and CDR2 SAAADI. The CDR3: CASSWTATNEKLFF. DNA for the CDR3: TGCGCCAGCAGCTGGACAGCAACTAATGAAAAACTGTTTTTT.

The chain has TRBV6-5 and TRBJ1-1; no reliable D call. V gave up 0 bases and J gave up 4 bases, with 9 bases separating them. The germline V gene has CDR1 MNHEY and CDR2 SVGAGI. This CDR3 contains 14 residues. The chain's CDR3 is CASSYSPASTEAFF. CDR3 nucleotide sequence: TGTGCCAGCAGTTACTCGCCCGCGTCCACTGAAGCTTTCTTT.

The chain employs TRBV6-4 and TRBJ2-7; TRBD1 matches 12 bases. Trimming took 4 bases from V and 3 from J; bases not matched to a gene: 7. Germline V CDR1 and CDR2: MRHNA, SNTAGT. The CDR3 contains 16 residues. The CDR3 region has the DNA TGTGCCAGCAGTGCCTCCGGGACAGGGGGCCACTACGAGCAGTACTTC. Translated: CASSASGTGGHYEQYF.

The chain uses TRBV6-6 and TRBJ2-1, with 8 bases aligning to TRBD1. The CDR3 length is 15 residues. The trim removed 7 bases at V and 6 bases at J, leaving 11 bases unmatched. Germline-derived CDR1 and CDR2 are MNHNY and SVGAGI (reference sequence). CDR3 region: CASTNSRTGLNEQFF. CDR3 bases: TGTGCCAGCACCAATAGCCGGACAGGGCTCAATGAGCAGTTCTTC.

J is TRBJ2-7 and V is TRBV7-2, with 8 bases fitting TRBD1. J lost 3 bases, V lost 1 base, and 8 bases had no gene match. The V gene's germline CDR1 is SGHTA and CDR2 FQGNSA. There are 16 residues in the CDR3. The CDR3 spells CASSLGGQGKDYEQYF. The CDR3 DNA is TGTGCCAGCAGCTTAGGAGGACAGGGTAAGGACTACGAGCAGTACTTC. Drawing the rest from reference TRBV7-2 and TRBJ2-7, the complete variable domain is GAGVSQSPSNKVTEKGKDVELRCDPISGHTALYWYRQSLGQGLEFLIYFQGNSAPDKSGLPSDRFSAERTGGSVSTLTIQRTQQEDSAVYLCASSLGGQGKDYEQYFGPGTRLTVT.

This chain connects TRBV5-4 to TRBJ1-2, with 8 nucleotides matching TRBD1. The CDR3 runs to 16 residues. Germline V gene lookup returns CDR1 SGHNT and CDR2 YYREEE (reference sequence). V shed 4 bases, J shed 8 bases, and the junction held 16 bases outside the gene matches. This CDR3 is CASSPGTGHPGRGYTF. In nucleotides, the CDR3 is TGTGCCAGCAGCCCCGGGACAGGCCACCCCGGCAGGGGCTACACCTTC.

V and J are TRBV13 and TRBJ1-1, with unresolved D. This CDR3 is built from 16 residues. The germline V gene encodes CDR1 PRHDT and CDR2 FYEKMQ (reference sequence). Trimming cost V 2 bases and J 0 bases, with 13 bases left between them. The CDR3 loop reads CASSLLAGSMNTEAFF. The CDR3 DNA follows: TGTGCCAGCAGCTTATTGGCAGGAAGCATGAACACTGAAGCTTTCTTT.

V gene TRBV9 combines with J gene TRBJ2-4; 7 bases agree with TRBD2. V lost 0 bases to trimming and J lost 1 base; unmatched junction nucleotides: 7. The germline CDR1 and CDR2 sequences are SGDLS and YYNGEE. The length of the CDR3 is 17 residues. CDR3 residues: CASSVEAGAVAKNIQYF. As DNA, the CDR3 is TGTGCCAGCAGCGTAGAGGCGGGAGCGGTGGCCAAAAACATTCAGTACTTC.

This chain connects TRBV15 to TRBJ2-3; 8 nucleotides align to TRBD2. V gave up 1 base and J gave up 3 bases; unmatched junction bases: 6. This CDR3 has 16 amino acids. Looked up from germline, CDR1 is LNHNV and CDR2 is YYDKDF (reference sequence). CDR3 sequence: CATSRAGGGLTDTQYF. Here the CDR3 DNA reads TGTGCCACCAGCAGAGCAGGCGGGGGGCTTACAGATACGCAGTATTTT.

The chain employs TRBV6-4 and TRBJ1-1; 7 nucleotides align to TRBD1. CDR3 length: 14 amino acids. Losses at the gene ends were 8 bases for V and 2 bases for J; bases not matched to a gene: 8. CDR1 is MRHNA and CDR2 is SNTAGT in the germline V gene. CDR3 nucleotides: TGTGCCAGCCCTTCAGGGGGACGAAACACTGAAGCTTTCTTT. Protein sequence: CASPSGGRNTEAFF.

The genes are TRBV21-1 and TRBJ2-4; the table's D call, TRBD1, was not checked against the DNA. TRBV21-1 is recorded as a pseudogene. The CDR3 sequence is 16 residues long. The CDR3: CASSREGEGAKNIQYF. CDR3 nucleotides: TGTGCCAGCAGCAGAGAGGGGGAAGGAGCCAAAAACATTCAGTACTTC.

This clone was found once. The genes are TRBV5-1 and TRBJ2-7; perhaps TRBD1 as D (6 bases). The CDR3 loop spans 14 amino acids. Germline-derived CDR1 and CDR2 are SGHRS and YFSETQ. The V end lost 4 bases, the J end lost 2 bases, and 13 bases lay between the germline ends. CDR3 sequence reads: CASSGDRPPYEQYF. The CDR3 nucleotides are TGCGCCAGCAGCGGTGACAGGCCACCCTACGAGCAGTACTTC.

The gene calls are TRBV12-1 and TRBJ2-7; TRBD2 is the table's D call, not checked against the DNA. TRBV12-1 is a pseudogene locus. The CDR3 extends over 9 amino acids. CDR3 amino acids: CASPEGQYF. The CDR3 DNA reads TGTGCCAGCCCCGAGGGGCAGTACTTC.

This chain connects TRBV7-8 to TRBJ1-1; tentatively, D is TRBD1 (5 bases). This CDR3 is 14 amino acids long. Trimming left V 5 bases short and J 4 bases short, with 14 bases between. Per germline, CDR1 SGHVS and CDR2 FQNEAQ. The CDR3 is CASSPLRGSTEAFF. In nucleotides, the CDR3 is TGTGCCAGCAGCCCACTTCGGGGGTCCACTGAAGCTTTCTTT.